Sequencing of this TCR beta chain was carried out in a study of blood T cell repertoires in COVID-19. At the level of the study: Researchers got acute and convalescent COVID-19 samples from the United States, Italy and Spain. In each case, the material was cDNA or gDNA derived from T cells, B-cell-depleted T cells, or PBMCs.

Sequencing used immunoSEQ multiplex PCR; TCRdb keeps in-frame clones, though not all of them. This sample has about 310,000 clones, with about nine tenths found just once. Germline V CDR1 and CDR2: SNHLY, FYNNEI. Between the trimmed V and J ends, which lost 6 bases and 0 bases, there was a span of 11 bases. CDR3 length equals 15 residues. The specimen sequenced was peripheral blood. The V call is TRBV2, the J call TRBJ1-4; maybe TRBD1 (6 bases). The clonotype originates from a middle-aged man with active or convalescent COVID-19. The CDR3 here is CASRDSSATNEKLFF. The CDR3 nucleotides are TGTGCCAGCAGGGACAGTTCGGCAACTAATGAAAAACTGTTTTTT. Using reference TRBV2 and TRBJ1-4 for the parts outside the CDR3, the full variable domain is EPEVTQTPSHQVTQMGQEVILRCVPISNHLYFYWYRQILGQKVEFLVSFYNNEISEKSEIFDDQFSVERPDGSNFTLKIRSTKLEDSAMYFCASRDSSATNEKLFFGSGTQLSVL.